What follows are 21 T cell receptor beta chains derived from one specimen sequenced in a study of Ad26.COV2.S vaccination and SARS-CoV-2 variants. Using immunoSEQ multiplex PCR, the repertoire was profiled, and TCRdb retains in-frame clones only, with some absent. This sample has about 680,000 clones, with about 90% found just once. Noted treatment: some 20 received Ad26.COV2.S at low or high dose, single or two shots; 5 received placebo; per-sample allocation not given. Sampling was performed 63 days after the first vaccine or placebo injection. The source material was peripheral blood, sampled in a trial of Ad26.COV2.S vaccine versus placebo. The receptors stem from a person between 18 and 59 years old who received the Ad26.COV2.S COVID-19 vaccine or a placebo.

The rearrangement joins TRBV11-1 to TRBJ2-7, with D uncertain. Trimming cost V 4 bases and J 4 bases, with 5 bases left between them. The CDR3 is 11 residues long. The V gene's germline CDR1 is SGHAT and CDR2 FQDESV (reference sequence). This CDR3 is CASSSLYEQYF. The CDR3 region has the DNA TGTGCCAGCAGCTCCTTATACGAGCAGTACTTC.

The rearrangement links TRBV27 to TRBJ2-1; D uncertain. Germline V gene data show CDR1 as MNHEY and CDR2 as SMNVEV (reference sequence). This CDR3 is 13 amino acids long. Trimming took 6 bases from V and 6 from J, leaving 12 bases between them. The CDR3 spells CASRFPRSNEQFF. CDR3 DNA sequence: TGTGCCAGCAGGTTCCCTAGGTCCAATGAGCAGTTCTTC.

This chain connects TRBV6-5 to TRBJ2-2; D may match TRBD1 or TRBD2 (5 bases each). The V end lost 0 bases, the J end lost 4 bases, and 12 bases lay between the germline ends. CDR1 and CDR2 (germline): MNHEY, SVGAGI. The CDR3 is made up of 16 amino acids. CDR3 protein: CASSYSIPGTTGELFF. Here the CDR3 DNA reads TGTGCCAGCAGTTACTCGATACCAGGGACCACCGGGGAGCTGTTTTTT.

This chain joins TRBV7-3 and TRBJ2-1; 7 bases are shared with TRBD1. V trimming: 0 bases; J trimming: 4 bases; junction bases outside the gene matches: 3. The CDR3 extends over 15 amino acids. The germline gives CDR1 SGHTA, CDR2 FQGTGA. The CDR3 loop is CASSLTGGVYNEQFF. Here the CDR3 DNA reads TGTGCCAGCAGCTTAACAGGGGGCGTTTACAATGAGCAGTTCTTC.

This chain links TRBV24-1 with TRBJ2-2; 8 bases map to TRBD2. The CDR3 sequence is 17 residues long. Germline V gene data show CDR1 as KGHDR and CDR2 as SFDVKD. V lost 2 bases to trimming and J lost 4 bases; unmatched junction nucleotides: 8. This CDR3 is CATSDWSGSGVTGELFF. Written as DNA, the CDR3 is TGTGCCACCAGTGATTGGAGCGGGAGTGGGGTCACCGGGGAGCTGTTTTTT.

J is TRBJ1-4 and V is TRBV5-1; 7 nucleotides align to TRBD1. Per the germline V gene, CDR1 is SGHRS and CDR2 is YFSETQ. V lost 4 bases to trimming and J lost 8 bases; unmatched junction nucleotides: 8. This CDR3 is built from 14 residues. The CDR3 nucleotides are TGCGCCAGCAGCGTACAGGGGAGGGACGAAAAACTGTTTTTT. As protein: CASSVQGRDEKLFF. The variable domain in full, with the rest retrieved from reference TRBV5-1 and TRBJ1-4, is KAGVTQTPRYLIKTRGQQVTLSCSPISGHRSVSWYQQTPGQGLQFLFEYFSETQRNKGNFPGRFSGRQFSNSRSEMNVSTLELGDSALYLCASSVQGRDEKLFFGSGTQLSVL.

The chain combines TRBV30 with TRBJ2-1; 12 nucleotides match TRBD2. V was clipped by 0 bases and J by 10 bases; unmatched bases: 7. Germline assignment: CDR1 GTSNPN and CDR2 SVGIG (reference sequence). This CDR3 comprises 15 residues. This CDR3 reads CAWSVQLAGGGEQFF. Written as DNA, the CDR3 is TGTGCCTGGAGTGTTCAACTAGCGGGAGGTGGGGAGCAGTTCTTC.

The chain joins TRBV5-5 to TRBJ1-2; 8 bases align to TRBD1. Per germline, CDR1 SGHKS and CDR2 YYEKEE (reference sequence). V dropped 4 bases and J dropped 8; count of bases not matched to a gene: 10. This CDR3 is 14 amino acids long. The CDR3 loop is CASSRDRLTGGYTF. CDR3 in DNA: TGTGCCAGCAGCCGGGACAGGCTCACGGGGGGCTACACCTTC.

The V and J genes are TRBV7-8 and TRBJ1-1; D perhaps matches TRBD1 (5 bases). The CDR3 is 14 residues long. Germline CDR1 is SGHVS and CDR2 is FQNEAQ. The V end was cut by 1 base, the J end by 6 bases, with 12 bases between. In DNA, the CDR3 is TGTGCCAGCAGCTTAGGAAGGGGACGACCTGAAGCTTTCTTT. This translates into CASSLGRGRPEAFF.

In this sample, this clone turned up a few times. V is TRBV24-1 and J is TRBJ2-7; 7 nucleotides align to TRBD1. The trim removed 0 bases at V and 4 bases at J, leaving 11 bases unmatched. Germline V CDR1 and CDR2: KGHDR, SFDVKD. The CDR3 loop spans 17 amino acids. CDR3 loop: CATSDLQVQGPVYEQYF. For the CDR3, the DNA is TGTGCCACCAGTGATTTGCAGGTACAGGGGCCGGTGTACGAGCAGTACTTC.

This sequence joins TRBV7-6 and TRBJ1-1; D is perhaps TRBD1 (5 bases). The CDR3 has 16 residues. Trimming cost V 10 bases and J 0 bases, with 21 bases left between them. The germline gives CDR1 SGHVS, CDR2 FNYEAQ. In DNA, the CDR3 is TGTGCCATGGGGGGGTTTAAAGGGCCAATGAACACTGAAGCTTTCTTT. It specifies CAMGGFKGPMNTEAFF.

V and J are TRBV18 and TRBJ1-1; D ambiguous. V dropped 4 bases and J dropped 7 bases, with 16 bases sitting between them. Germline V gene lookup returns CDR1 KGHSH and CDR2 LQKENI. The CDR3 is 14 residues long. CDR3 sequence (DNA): TGTGCCAGCTCACGAGTTGCCACGGATGATGAAGCTTTCTTT. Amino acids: CASSRVATDDEAFF.

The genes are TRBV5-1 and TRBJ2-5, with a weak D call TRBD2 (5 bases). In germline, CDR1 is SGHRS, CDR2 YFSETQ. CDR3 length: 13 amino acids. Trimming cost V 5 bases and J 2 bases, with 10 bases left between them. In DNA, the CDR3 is TGCGCCAGCAGGTTAGAGGGACAAGAGACCCAGTACTTC. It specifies CASRLEGQETQYF.

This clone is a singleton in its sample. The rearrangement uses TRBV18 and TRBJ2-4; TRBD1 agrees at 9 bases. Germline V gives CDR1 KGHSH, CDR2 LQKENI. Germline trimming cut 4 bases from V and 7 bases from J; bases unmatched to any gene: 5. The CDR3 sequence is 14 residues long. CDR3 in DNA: TGTGCCAGCTCACTCTCGGACAGGGGTAACATTCAGTACTTC. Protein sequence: CASSLSDRGNIQYF. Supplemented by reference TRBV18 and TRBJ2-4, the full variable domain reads NAGVMQNPRHLVRRRGQEARLRCSPMKGHSHVYWYRQLPEEGLKFMVYLQKENIIDESGMPKERFSAEFPKEGPSILRIQQVVRGDSAAYFCASSLSDRGNIQYFGAGTRLSVL.

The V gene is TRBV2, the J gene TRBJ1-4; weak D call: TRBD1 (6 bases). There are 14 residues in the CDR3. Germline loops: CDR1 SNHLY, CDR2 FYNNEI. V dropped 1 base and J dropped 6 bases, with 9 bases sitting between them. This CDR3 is CASSEGGPYEKLFF. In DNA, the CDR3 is TGTGCCAGCAGTGAAGGGGGGCCCTATGAAAAACTGTTTTTT.

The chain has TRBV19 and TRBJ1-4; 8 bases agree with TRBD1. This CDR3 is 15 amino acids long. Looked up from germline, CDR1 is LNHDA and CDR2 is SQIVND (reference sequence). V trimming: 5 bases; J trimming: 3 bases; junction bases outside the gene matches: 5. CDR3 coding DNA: TGTGCCAGTAGTCCCCTGGACAGGGCTAATGAAAAACTGTTTTTT. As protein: CASSPLDRANEKLFF.

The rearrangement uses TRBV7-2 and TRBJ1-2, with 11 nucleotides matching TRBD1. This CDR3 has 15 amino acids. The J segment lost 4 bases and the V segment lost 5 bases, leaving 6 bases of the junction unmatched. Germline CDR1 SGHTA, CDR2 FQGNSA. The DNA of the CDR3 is TGTGCCAGCAGCGAACCAGGGACAGGGGGCTATGGCTACACCTTC. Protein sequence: CASSEPGTGGYGYTF.

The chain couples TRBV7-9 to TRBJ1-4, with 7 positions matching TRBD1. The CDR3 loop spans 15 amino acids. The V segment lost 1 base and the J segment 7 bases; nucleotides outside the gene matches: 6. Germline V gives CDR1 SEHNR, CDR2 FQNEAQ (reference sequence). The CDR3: CASSLVQGVVEKLFF. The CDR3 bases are TGTGCCAGCAGCTTAGTCCAGGGGGTAGTTGAAAAACTGTTTTTT.

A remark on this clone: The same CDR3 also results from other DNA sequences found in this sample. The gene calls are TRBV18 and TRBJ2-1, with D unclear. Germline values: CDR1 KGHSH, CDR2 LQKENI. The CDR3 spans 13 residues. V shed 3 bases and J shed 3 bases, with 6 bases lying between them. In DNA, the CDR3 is TGTGCCAGCTCACCGGGAAGCTACAATGAGCAGTTCTTC. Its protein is CASSPGSYNEQFF.

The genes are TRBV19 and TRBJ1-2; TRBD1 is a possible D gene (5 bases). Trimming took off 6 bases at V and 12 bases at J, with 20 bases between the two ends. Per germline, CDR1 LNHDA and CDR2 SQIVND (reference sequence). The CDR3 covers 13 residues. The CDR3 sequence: CASSRGTPMGDTF. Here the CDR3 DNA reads TGTGCCAGTAGCCGGGGGACTCCGATGGGAGACACCTTC.

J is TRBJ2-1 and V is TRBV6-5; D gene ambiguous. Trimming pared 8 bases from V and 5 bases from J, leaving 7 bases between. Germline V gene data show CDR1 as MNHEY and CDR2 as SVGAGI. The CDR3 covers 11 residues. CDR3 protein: CASPFNNEQFF. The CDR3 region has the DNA TGTGCCAGCCCCTTTAACAATGAGCAGTTCTTC.